Detailed here is one T cell receptor beta chain. The data were obtained in a study of blood T cell repertoires in COVID-19. Using immunoSEQ multiplex PCR, the repertoire was profiled, and TCRdb retains in-frame clones only, with some absent. The sample holds 300,000 to 350,000 clones; nearly 90% are singletons and the top ten take 0.95% to 1.3%. The germline CDR1 and CDR2 sequences are LGHNA and YSLEER. The ends lost 4 bases at V and 2 bases at J; junction bases unmatched: 6. This CDR3 spans 16 amino acids. The sequence was collected from a woman in her thirties or forties with COVID-19, enrolled during active disease. Sequencing used peripheral blood. This chain connects TRBV4-3 to TRBJ2-3; 10 nucleotides match TRBD1. CDR3 DNA: TGCGCCAGCAGCCGCTGGACAGGGGGTTCCACAGATACGCAGTATTTT. This sequence encodes CASSRWTGGSTDTQYF.